One and the same sample provided the 7 T cell receptor beta chains below, sequenced in a study of cytomegalovirus exposure and HLA in healthy donors. The PCR used 60 Vbeta and 13 Jbeta primers. Data came from immunoSEQ multiplex PCR; TCRdb stores just in-frame clones and leaves some out. The repertoire consists of about 160,000 clones, with about four fifths occurring once and the leading ten covering around 8%. Sample: PBMCs. The receptors originated from a male donor in good health and CMV-seropositive.

This chain links TRBV5-8 with TRBJ2-5; 8 bases fit TRBD2. The DNA end lines up better with TRBJ2-7; the J call may be wrong. The V gene's germline CDR1 is SGHTS and CDR2 YDEGEE. This CDR3 has 14 amino acids. The DNA of the CDR3 is TGTGCCAGCAGCTTCCGGGGGGGCTTCTACGAGCAGTACTTC. Translation: CASSFRGGFYEQYF.

The rearrangement links TRBV5-1 to TRBJ2-7; 10 bases match TRBD2. Germline values: CDR1 SGHRS, CDR2 YFSETQ. Trimming cost V 4 bases and J 6 bases; bases outside gene matches: 7. This CDR3 contains 14 residues. This chain's CDR3 is CASSQDLAGGEQYF. In DNA, the CDR3 is TGCGCCAGCAGCCAGGACTTAGCGGGGGGCGAGCAGTACTTC.

This clone has more than one count but fewer than ten. The chain joins TRBV28 to TRBJ2-3; D possibly corresponds to TRBD2 (7 bases). The length of the CDR3 is 15 residues. The germline V and J ends were trimmed by 7 bases and 4 bases, with 18 bases remaining between them. The V gene's germline CDR1 is MDHEN and CDR2 SYDVKM. The CDR3 region has the DNA TGTGCCAGCACCTCTTGGGGGGGCGGGTCAGATACGCAGTATTTT. Translated: CASTSWGGGSDTQYF.

With respect to this clone: Other DNA sequences in this sample translate to the same CDR3. The V and J genes are TRBV5-1 and TRBJ2-5; a possible D gene is TRBD2 (6 bases). V dropped 0 bases and J dropped 3 bases, with 9 bases sitting between them. The V gene's germline CDR1 is SGHRS and CDR2 YFSETQ. The CDR3 runs 14 residues. This CDR3 is CASSLGTGEETQYF. CDR3 coding DNA: TGCGCCAGCAGCTTGGGAACGGGGGAAGAGACCCAGTACTTC.

The rearrangement links TRBV11-2 to TRBJ2-7; 13 bases match TRBD2. Germline V lookup: CDR1 SGHAT, CDR2 FQNNGV. This CDR3 contains 18 residues. J gave up 2 bases and V 5 bases, and 12 bases lay outside the gene matches. The CDR3 DNA sequence: TGTGCCAGCAGCGATTGGACTAGCGGGAGATCAGGAACCTACGAGCAGTACTTC. Translated, it gives CASSDWTSGRSGTYEQYF.

The sample holds a few counts of this clone. This chain joins TRBV30 and TRBJ2-1; 7 bases are shared with TRBD1. The V segment lost 2 bases and the J segment 12 bases; nucleotides outside the gene matches: 7. Per germline, CDR1 GTSNPN and CDR2 SVGIG (reference sequence). The CDR3 contains 12 residues. The CDR3 coding sequence is TGTGCCTGGAGTCGAGGACAGGTGGGGCAGTTCTTC. It yields the protein CAWSRGQVGQFF.

The genes are TRBV6-1 and TRBJ1-2; D is ambiguous. The CDR3 covers 14 residues. Germline V lookup: CDR1 MNHNS, CDR2 SASEGT. The V and J ends lost 8 bases and 1 base respectively, with 14 bases between them. CDR3 DNA sequence: TGTGCCAGCCGCCCGGGGTTCCTTAACTATGGCTACACCTTC. As protein: CASRPGFLNYGYTF.